This entry concerns a single TCR beta chain. Its target is not known. The junction departs from germline at one end; a sequencing error may be responsible. The CDR3 covers 15 residues. The germline CDR1 and CDR2 sequences are LNHNV and YYDKDF (reference sequence). This table comes from immunoSEQ multiplex PCR, and its TCRdb copy is limited to in-frame clones, with some not included. The data hold tens of thousands of clones, with about four fifths observed a single time. This sample is part of a study of lymphopenia after photon versus proton radiotherapy. Overall study findings and caveats: Photon-treated patients lost naive T cells and TCR diversity; proton-treated stayed stable. Oligoclonal CD8+ Temra expansion after nadir drove photon patients' diversity drop. A bigger post-nadir fall in TCR diversity correlated inversely with survival time in deceased patients.

The chain links TRBV15 to TRBJ2-7; 9 nucleotides match TRBD1. This TCR derives from a man between 60 and 70 years old with pancreatic cancer. Sample: peripheral blood, taken from a patient treated with proton-based radiotherapy. CDR3 protein: CATSINRGLSSEQYF. CDR3 sequence (DNA): TGTGCCACCAGCATCAACAGGGGGCTTTCCTCCGAGCAGTACTTC.